This T cell receptor (beta chain) was sequenced for a study of blood T cell repertoires in COVID-19. Overall study: The samples span acute and convalescent COVID-19 from the United States, Italy and Spain.

The data were produced by immunoSEQ multiplex PCR, yet TCRdb's version contains in-frame clones alone and is incomplete. The profile shows some 220,000 clones, around four fifths of them singletons. The CDR3 loop spans 14 amino acids. Germline CDR1 reads MGHRA; CDR2 reads YSYEKL. Trimming removed 2 bases from V and 0 bases from J, with 7 bases in between. Sequencing used peripheral blood. The receptor was derived from a woman of 80 years or more with active or convalescent COVID-19. The rearrangement links TRBV4-1 to TRBJ1-1, with D unresolved. The CDR3 loop is CASSQMTMNTEAFF. CDR3 coding DNA: TGCGCCAGCAGCCAAATGACTATGAACACTGAAGCTTTCTTT.